This passage covers 10 T cell receptor beta chains from one sample sequenced in a study of shared clonotypes between healthy human individuals (dated by TCRdb to 2019 to 2021). CD8 naive samples were CD45RO-negative cells positively selected for CCR7, giving a CD45RA+CCR7+ population that excluded TemRA cells. The library was prepared using the immunoSEQ multiplex PCR assay. TCRdb's version of the immuneACCESS table is confined to in-frame rearrangements and falls short of the full clone set. An unresolved V gene accounts for under half of the shortfall where checked; the remainder is of unknown origin. The sample has around 640,000 clones on record, approximately 96% of them singletons. Less than 0.12% of the sample lies in the top ten. The source material was naive CD8+ T cells sorted from blood. The cell subset or site label for this specimen denotes: CD45RA+CCR7+. Source of these receptors: a woman aged 25 to 45 in good health.

The chain recombines TRBV27 with TRBJ1-5, with D tentatively TRBD1 (6 bases). V lost 6 bases and J 7 bases, leaving 19 bases between the germline ends. This CDR3 spans 15 amino acids. Germline V gene sequence: CDR1 MNHEY, CDR2 SMNVEV (reference sequence). CDR3 region: CASSPIQGLGQPQHF. CDR3 bases: TGTGCCAGCAGCCCTATCCAGGGGTTAGGACAGCCCCAGCATTTT.

The chain combines TRBV9 with TRBJ2-2; no firm D call. Deletions cut 4 bases from V and 5 bases from J, with 9 bases between. Germline values: CDR1 SGDLS, CDR2 YYNGEE. This CDR3 is 13 amino acids long. CDR3 sequence (DNA): TGTGCCAGCAGCCAGACGCGGACCGGGGAGCTGTTTTTT. This translates into CASSQTRTGELFF.

The chain couples TRBV14 to TRBJ2-5; 7 nucleotides match TRBD2. The J call is doubtful: the DNA matches TRBJ2-7 better. This CDR3 has 14 amino acids. Germline V gives CDR1 SGHDN, CDR2 FVKESK. The CDR3 bases are TGTGCCAGCAGCGTGAGCGGGACGGGCTACGAGCAGTACTTC. It specifies CASSVSGTGYEQYF.

This rearrangement joins TRBV28 to TRBJ2-7, with TRBD2 matching over 8 bases. This CDR3 has 16 amino acids. Looked up from germline, CDR1 is MDHEN and CDR2 is SYDVKM. V trimming: 5 bases; J trimming: 6 bases; junction bases outside the gene matches: 15. This CDR3 reads CASSPRAAGASREQYF. CDR3 sequence (DNA): TGTGCCAGCAGTCCTCGGGCAGCGGGAGCCTCTCGCGAGCAGTACTTC.

This chain uses TRBV2 with TRBJ1-1, with TRBD1 matching 8 bases. The CDR3 covers 19 residues. The V gene's germline CDR1 is SNHLY and CDR2 FYNNEI. Trimming cost V 7 bases and J 5 bases; bases outside gene matches: 24. CDR3 protein: CASTPRVPGGVLKGTEAFF. The CDR3 nucleotides read TGTGCCAGCACCCCGAGAGTTCCAGGGGGCGTTCTTAAAGGGACTGAAGCTTTCTTT. The variable domain in full, completed from reference TRBV2 and TRBJ1-1, reads EPEVTQTPSHQVTQMGQEVILRCVPISNHLYFYWYRQILGQKVEFLVSFYNNEISEKSEIFDDQFSVERPDGSNFTLKIRSTKLEDSAMYFCASTPRVPGGVLKGTEAFFGQGTRLTVV.

The chain is built from TRBV30 and TRBJ1-2, with 7 bases identical to TRBD1. This CDR3 contains 11 residues. Unmatched junction bases numbered 0, after V lost 4 bases and J lost 4 bases. CDR1 and CDR2 (germline): GTSNPN, SVGIG (reference sequence). The CDR3 coding sequence is TGTGCCTGGACAGGGGGCTATGGCTACACCTTC. This sequence encodes CAWTGGYGYTF. Based on the CDR3 plus reference TRBV30 and TRBJ1-2, the full variable domain is SQTIHQWPATLVQPVGSPLSLECTVEGTSNPNLYWYRQAAGRGLQLLFYSVGIGQISSEVPQNLSASRPQDRQFILSSKKLLLSDSGFYLCAWTGGYGYTFGSGTRLTVV.

The genes are TRBV25-1 and TRBJ2-1; TRBD2 agrees at 10 bases. This CDR3 contains 15 residues. Germline V gives CDR1 MGHDK, CDR2 SYGVNS. V lost 3 bases, J lost 10 bases, and 9 bases stayed unmatched. CDR3 bases: TGTGCCAGCAGTGATCTTTCTAGCGGGAGTATGGAGCAGTTCTTC. It codes for CASSDLSSGSMEQFF.

The chain combines TRBV9 with TRBJ2-3; tentatively, D is TRBD1 (6 bases). Trimming removed 4 bases at V and 2 bases at J, with 17 bases between. The CDR3 is 16 amino acids. Germline V gene data show CDR1 as SGDLS and CDR2 as YYNGEE. The CDR3 protein is CASSPRTAELTDTQYF. CDR3 bases: TGTGCCAGCAGCCCTCGGACAGCGGAGCTCACAGATACGCAGTATTTT.

The chain carries TRBV29-1 and TRBJ2-7, with a weak D call TRBD1 (6 bases). From germline, CDR1 is SQVTM and CDR2 ANQGSEA. Trimming removed 6 bases at V and 0 bases at J, with 18 bases between. The CDR3 runs 15 residues. CDR3 sequence (DNA): TGCAGCGTGGTAGGGGGACGGCAGAGCTCCTACGAGCAGTACTTC. As protein: CSVVGGRQSSYEQYF.

The chain combines TRBV6-6 with TRBJ1-1, with no clear D. The CDR3 runs 11 residues. The germline V gene has CDR1 MNHNY and CDR2 SVGAGI (reference sequence). The V gene lost 2 bases and the J gene lost 9 bases, with 7 bases spanning the gap. CDR3 in amino acids: CASSYVDKAFF. The CDR3 DNA is TGTGCCAGCAGTTACGTAGACAAAGCTTTCTTT.